Listed here is a single T cell receptor (beta chain). These data belong to a study of blood T cell repertoires in COVID-19. Profiling relied on immunoSEQ multiplex PCR, and the TCRdb table lists in-frame clones only, not all of them. The data contain 150,000 to 200,000 clones, roughly 85% of them seen just once; the ten biggest clones take up about 10%. Germline CDR1 reads WSHSY; CDR2 reads SAAADI. V lost 6 bases and J 2 bases, leaving 8 bases between the germline ends. The CDR3 contains 13 residues. The specimen sequenced was peripheral blood. V usage is TRBV10-2 and J usage is TRBJ1-5; D is ambiguous. The receptor was isolated from an elderly woman with active or convalescent COVID-19. The CDR3 region is CASRLSGNQPQHF. As DNA, the CDR3 is TGCGCCAGCAGGCTATCGGGCAATCAGCCCCAGCATTTT.